This T cell receptor beta chain was captured in a study of T-cell reconstitution after alpha-beta-depleted transplantation in children (dated by TCRdb to the mid-2010s). Background for the entire study: The study quantitatively tracked T-cell immune reconstitution after TCRalphabeta/CD19-depleted allogeneic hematopoietic cell transplantation in children using TCR repertoire profiling. Overall study results and their limits: Over the following months the frequencies of hyperexpanded clones went down, and after one year T-cell counts and TCRbeta diversity were mostly credited to newly produced T cells. The apparently early alphabetaT-cell count recovery about two months after transplant was reportedly dependent on only several hundred rapidly expanded clones derived from non-depleted graft cells. In some patients, high TCRbeta diversity at day 60 was attributed to recipient T cells and intrathymic progenitors that had survived conditioning.

What this sample's treatment or condition label stands for: allogeneic hematopoietic cell transplantation with graft depleted of TCRalphabeta T cells and CD19 B cells. The transplant recipients were children given TCRalphabeta/CD19-depleted allogeneic hematopoietic cell grafts. Library method: PCR. Sequencing was performed on an Illumina HiSeq 2500. TCR libraries were prepared with molecular barcoding, using unique molecular identifiers to normalize TCRbeta repertoire quantification. The public sequencing data were trimmed at Q25 with fastp and processed into clonotypes with MiXCR by TCRdb, which kept only in-frame beta chains. CDR3 protein duplicates are merged, each entry listing the most common genes and DNA. For this sample there are hundreds of thousands of distinct CDR3 sequences; 6.5% to 10% appear just once. The ten biggest clones cover almost 6.5% of the sample. A distance of 17 bases separates the germline ends of V and J, which lose 8 bases and 7 bases respectively. Reading from cysteine to phenylalanine, the CDR3 counts 13 amino acids. The retained sequence is limited to the CDR3, 39 bases, with the frame set at the first base. CDR1 and CDR2 are drawn from the germline V gene: SGHTA, FQGNSA.

In this sample, this clonotype turned up many times. Its cognate antigen has yet to be identified. Per-nucleotide qualities are absent, and no much larger clonotype sits a single base away. This chain is built from TRBV7-2 and TRBJ1-2; the D region possibly corresponds to TRBD1 (6 bases align). Source: PBMCs, mostly from graft donor cells, taken 180 days after TCRalphabeta/CD19-depleted stem cell transplant. This receptor was identified in a male patient younger than 18 who had a stem cell transplant for acute lymphoblastic leukemia, so the T cells may come from the graft donor. The base sequence is TGTGCCAGCCATGGGGGGCCCCAGGGTGGCTACACCTTC. Translated, this gives CASHGGPQGGYTF.